These 8 T cell receptor beta chains were all obtained from the same sample, sequenced in a study of T cells in Graves' hyperthyroidism and ophthalmopathy. RNA transcripts yielded amplified TCR beta CDR3 regions. First-round RT-PCR of the TCR CDR3 relied on the HTBI primer set. In TCRdb, the multiplex PCR reads were re-called with MiXCR into one record per CDR3 protein. The sample has hundreds of thousands of distinct CDR3 sequences; around 14% are singletons. Sample: blood. These receptors all stem from a woman aged 25 to 39 with Graves' hyperthyroidism that later progressed to Graves' ophthalmopathy.

This clonotype came up many times. The chain couples TRBV11-3 to TRBJ1-5; the D is unclear. Germline V gives CDR1 SGHNT, CDR2 YENEEA. V dropped 3 bases and J dropped 3 bases, with 12 bases sitting between them. The CDR3 is made up of 15 amino acids. CDR3 coding DNA: TGTGCCAGCAGCTTCAGACGAGTGGACAATCAGCCCCAGCATTTT. Translated, it gives CASSFRRVDNQPQHF.

A note on this clonotype: A read error is possible here, since a much larger clone lies one base away. Here the CDR3 omits its conserved ending phenylalanine or tryptophan, so a read error is the likely source. J is TRBJ2-1 and V is TRBV12-3 or TRBV12-4, with 10 bases that match TRBD2. The CDR3 extends over 15 amino acids. The V segment lost 4 bases and the J segment 6 bases; nucleotides outside the gene matches: 6. The CDR3 spells CASSSTTSGSNEQFS. CDR3 nucleotides: TGTGCCAGCAGTTCTACGACTAGCGGGTCCAATGAGCAGTTCTCC.

This clonotype has a count of ten or more. The V call is TRBV6-5, the J call TRBJ2-1; the match to TRBD2 covers 8 bases. Looked up from germline, CDR1 is MNHEY and CDR2 is SVGAGI. Unmatched junction bases numbered 14, after V lost 2 bases and J lost 5 bases. The CDR3 extends over 18 amino acids. The DNA for the CDR3 is TGTGCCAGCAGTTACCGACTTGCTGGTAGCGGGAACGACAATGAGCAGTTCTTC. It specifies CASSYRLAGSGNDNEQFF.

This clonotype was found many times. The rearrangement links TRBV24-1 to TRBJ1-5; D is unresolved. The CDR3 sequence is 15 residues long. V lost 9 bases to trimming and J lost 3 bases, with 17 bases between them. CDR1 KGHDR and CDR2 SFDVKD come from the germline V gene. In DNA, the CDR3 is TGTGCCACCGGACCGTCGGGAGGAACCAATCAGCCCCAGCATTTT. Protein sequence: CATGPSGGTNQPQHF.

This clonotype has only a few counts. V gene TRBV11-3 combines with J gene TRBJ2-1, with D unclear. Trimming shortened V by 1 base and J by 0 bases, and 7 bases separated the two germline ends. Germline lookup yields CDR1 SGHNT and CDR2 YENEEA. The length of the CDR3 is 15 residues. CDR3 nucleotide sequence: TGTGCCAGCAGCTTAGGGTTATCCTCCTACAATGAGCAGTTCTTC. This gives the protein CASSLGLSSYNEQFF.

In its sample, this clonotype was seen many times. V and J are TRBV2 and TRBJ2-2, with TRBD1 matching 7 bases. J was trimmed by 3 bases and V by 7 bases; bases with no gene match: 8. CDR1 is SNHLY and CDR2 is FYNNEI in the germline V gene. The CDR3 has 15 residues. The CDR3 nucleotides read TGTGCCAGCATTCTAGACAGGGTAGACACCGGGGAGCTGTTTTTT. Translating it yields CASILDRVDTGELFF.

V is TRBV7-8 and J is TRBJ2-1; 10 positions match TRBD2. The V segment lost 3 bases and the J segment 9 bases; nucleotides outside the gene matches: 8. In germline, CDR1 is SGHVS, CDR2 FQNEAQ. The CDR3 is 15 amino acids. CDR3 in amino acids: CASSLSSGSFGEQFF. For the CDR3, the DNA is TGTGCCAGCAGCTTGTCTAGCGGGAGTTTCGGTGAGCAGTTCTTC.

This clonotype was recorded many times. The rearrangement uses TRBV12-3 or TRBV12-4 and TRBJ1-6, with D possibly TRBD1 on 6 matching bases. Trimming stripped 2 bases from V and 7 bases from J, with 9 bases between. The CDR3 is 14 residues long. CDR3 nucleotide sequence: TGTGCCAGCAGTTTAACAGGGAGGAATTCACCCCTCCACTTT. Amino acids: CASSLTGRNSPLHF.